This T cell receptor (beta chain) comes out of a study of memory CD4+ T cells and cytomegalovirus serostatus (dated by TCRdb to about 2019). A note on the overall study: The cohort comprised 33 healthy Belgian adults, 9 CMV seropositive and 24 CMV seronegative. The study sequenced CD4+ memory TCRbeta repertoires of a Belgian cohort with known cytomegalovirus serostatus to replicate a published TCR-based CMV serostatus classifier. Study-level results and caveats: Unlike the original study, which covered naive and memory CD4+ and CD8+ populations, the Belgian study sequenced only CD4+CD45RO+ memory cells. The results were read as suggesting that the CMV-associated TCR signature is, for the most part, present in the CD4+ memory repertoire. Of around 160 previously reported CMV-associated TCRbeta sequences, over 65 appeared in the CD4+ memory repertoires, each in one to five individuals. CMV serostatus prediction reached a median bootstrapped AUC of roughly 0.96 with the original framework and just under 0.93 with a US-trained random forest. On the Belgian cohort, the classifier built on the original framework reached a median bootstrapped AUC of approximately 0.94, with a 95% CI of 0.76-1.00.

Genomic DNA was extracted from sorted cells with the Quick-DNA Microprep Kit. TCRbeta DNA was amplified with the immunoSEQ hsTCRbeta kit following the manufacturer's protocol. TCRbeta libraries were sequenced on an Illumina MiSeq instrument. The study's own analysis went as follows. Removing out-of-frame sequences left 2 million to 2.5 million distinct TCRbeta sequences, an average of about 70,000 per individual. Each individual was scored according to the count of over 150 previously reported CMV-associated TCRbeta sequences and the total productive distinct TCRbeta count. A beta-binomial model was reimplemented in Python, and scikit-learn random forests with default parameters were trained on data from the US cohort. On the Belgian cohort, classifier performance was reported as the median AUC, along with percentile confidence intervals, across 10,000 bootstrap iterations. TCRdb took over this immuneACCESS table, retaining in-frame rearrangements with V and J assigned. Such tables are incomplete; in checked studies, under half of the missing clones stem from an unresolved V gene, and the remainder is unexplained. V, J and clone size are those of that table, while D and trimming were read from the DNA. The sample includes 60,000 to 70,000 clones, with about three quarters observed a single time. The top ten hold approximately 4.8% of the sample.

Reading from cysteine to phenylalanine, the CDR3 counts 19 amino acids. Just CDR3 DNA is preserved here, 57 bases in frame from base 1. Looking up the germline V gene yields CDR1 LGHNA and CDR2 YSLEER. The junction shows trimming of 0 bases on V and 6 bases on J, and the gene matches do not reach 14 bases of it. A FACSAria II was used to sort memory CD4+ T cells, defined as single viable CD3+CD4+CD8-CD45RO+ cells. CMV serostatus was assessed using a Roche Elecsys assay, by which serum IgG against CMV pp150, pp28, p38 and p52 was detected. After the samples were thawed, total CD4+ T cells were enriched through positive selection using CD4 magnetic microbeads. The samples came from a separate study whose specific focus was interrogating the CD4+ T cell memory repertoire. Peripheral blood mononuclear cells were isolated and cryopreserved following standard operating procedures; serum was stored at -80 °C. The staining used CD3-PerCP (BW264/56), CD4-APC (RPA-T4), CD45RO-PE (UCHT1) and CD8-Pacific Orange (3B5) antibodies, and Sytox blue was used to exclude non-viable cells.

Turning to this clone: The antigen this receptor binds is unknown. Base qualities are not provided; no much larger clone lies one nucleotide away.

Input material: memory CD4+ T cells from blood. This sequence was found in an adult in good health and CMV-seropositive. The chain is encoded by TRBV4-3 joined to TRBJ2-1, with 10 bases matching TRBD2. The nucleotides read TGCGCCAGCAGCCAAGACCCTAGCGGGAGCGCCAGTCGTAGCAATGAGCAGTTCTTC. Translated, it reads CASSQDPSGSASRSNEQFF.